These T cell receptor beta chains were read from a single sample in a study of T cells in Graves' hyperthyroidism and ophthalmopathy. TCRdb reanalysed the multiplex PCR reads using MiXCR and keeps one entry per CDR3 protein. The sample includes some 350,000 distinct CDR3 sequences, around 25% of them seen just once. Material for sequencing was blood. The origin of the receptors is a man aged 45-65 years with Graves' hyperthyroidism. The CDR3 runs from the conserved cysteine through the conserved F or W. Fields, in order: J gene, clone size, V gene, D gene, CDR3 protein, CDR3 DNA. A D gene is named only where the DNA matches it firmly. Expanded clones are given a class, and other clones once, few, many or no size at all.

j_gene: TRBJ2-1
abundance: many
v_gene: TRBV6-1
d_gene: -
CDR3aa: CASSDRASSYNEQFF
CDR3nt: TGTGCCAGCAGTGACCGGGCGAGCTCCTACAATGAGCAGTTCTTC

j_gene: TRBJ2-3
abundance: few
v_gene: TRBV4-1
d_gene: -
CDR3aa: CASSQEGTSTDTQYF
CDR3nt: TGCGCCAGCAGCCAAGAGGGGACTAGCACAGATACGCAGTATTTT

j_gene: TRBJ2-1
abundance: -
v_gene: TRBV9
d_gene: TRBD2
CDR3aa: CASSLGLAGGDEQFF
CDR3nt: TGTGCCAGCTCCCTGGGACTAGCGGGTGGCGATGAGCAGTTCTTC

j_gene: TRBJ2-7
abundance: few
v_gene: TRBV12-3/TRBV12-4
d_gene: -
CDR3aa: CASSLWQPGEYEQYF
CDR3nt: TGTGCCAGCAGTTTATGGCAGCCTGGGGAGTACGAGCAGTACTTC

j_gene: TRBJ2-7
abundance: -
v_gene: TRBV5-1
d_gene: -
CDR3aa: CASSLAGQREQYF
CDR3nt: TGCGCCAGCAGCTTGGCCGGTCAGAGGGAGCAGTACTTC

j_gene: TRBJ2-4
abundance: -
v_gene: TRBV2
d_gene: -
CDR3aa: CASSEEDRVSKNIQYF
CDR3nt: TGTGCCAGCAGTGAAGAGGATAGGGTCTCCAAAAACATTCAGTACTTC

j_gene: TRBJ2-5
abundance: few
v_gene: TRBV2
d_gene: TRBD1
CDR3aa: CASTVGQGQETQYF
CDR3nt: TGTGCCAGCACCGTAGGACAGGGCCAAGAGACCCAGTACTTC

j_gene: TRBJ2-5
abundance: many
v_gene: TRBV20-1
d_gene: -
CDR3aa: CSASITGPRGETQYF
CDR3nt: TGCAGTGCTAGCATCACAGGGCCAAGGGGGGAGACCCAGTACTTC

j_gene: TRBJ2-2
abundance: -
v_gene: TRBV5-1
d_gene: -
CDR3aa: CASSLAFGGELFF
CDR3nt: TGCGCCAGCAGCTTGGCTTTTGGCGGGGAGCTGTTTTTT

j_gene: TRBJ2-1
abundance: many
v_gene: TRBV7-9
d_gene: TRBD1
CDR3aa: CASSLALQGAYNEQFF
CDR3nt: TGTGCCAGCAGCTTAGCCCTTCAGGGGGCCTACAATGAGCAGTTCTTC

j_gene: TRBJ1-5
abundance: few
v_gene: TRBV6-2/TRBV6-3
d_gene: TRBD1
CDR3aa: CASSALGQASSQPQHF
CDR3nt: TGTGCCAGCTCCGCGTTGGGACAGGCGTCGAGTCAGCCCCAGCATTTT

j_gene: TRBJ1-1
abundance: many
v_gene: TRBV7-3
d_gene: -
CDR3aa: CASSFDAGNTEAFF
CDR3nt: TGTGCCAGCAGCTTTGATGCGGGGAACACTGAAGCTTTCTTT

j_gene: TRBJ2-3
abundance: once
v_gene: TRBV7-3
d_gene: TRBD2
CDR3aa: CASSLTFTSGRVDTQYF
CDR3nt: TGTGCCAGCAGCTTAACGTTTACTAGCGGGAGAGTAGATACGCAGTATTTT

j_gene: TRBJ2-1
abundance: -
v_gene: TRBV7-3
d_gene: TRBD2
CDR3aa: CASSLTFTSGRSNEQFF
CDR3nt: TGTGCCAGCAGCTTAACGTTTACTAGCGGGAGGAGCAATGAGCAGTTCTTC

j_gene: TRBJ1-6
abundance: few
v_gene: TRBV28
d_gene: -
CDR3aa: CASSFPFGDSPLHF
CDR3nt: TGTGCCAGCAGTTTCCCCTTCGGGGATTCGCCCCTCCACTTT

j_gene: TRBJ1-2
abundance: -
v_gene: TRBV3-1
d_gene: -
CDR3aa: CASSQGGAGYTF
CDR3nt: TGTGCCAGCAGCCAAGGCGGGGCTGGCTACACCTTC

j_gene: TRBJ1-2
abundance: -
v_gene: TRBV28
d_gene: -
CDR3aa: CASQVGNYGYTF
CDR3nt: TGTGCCTCACAAGTAGGAAACTATGGCTACACCTTC

j_gene: TRBJ2-7
abundance: -
v_gene: TRBV7-2
d_gene: -
CDR3aa: CASSFGGYSYNEQYF
CDR3nt: TGTGCCAGCAGCTTCGGCGGATACTCCTACAATGAGCAGTACTTC

j_gene: TRBJ2-1
abundance: -
v_gene: TRBV7-6
d_gene: TRBD2
CDR3aa: CASSPRGGNGEEQFF
CDR3nt: TGTGCCAGCAGCCCCCGCGGGGGGAATGGGGAGGAGCAGTTCTTC

j_gene: TRBJ2-7
abundance: -
v_gene: TRBV20-1
d_gene: TRBD2
CDR3aa: CSARGGIAGSYEQYF
CDR3nt: TGCAGTGCTAGAGGCGGAATAGCGGGCTCCTACGAGCAGTACTTC

j_gene: TRBJ2-5
abundance: many
v_gene: TRBV2
d_gene: -
CDR3aa: CASRKGSGETQYF
CDR3nt: TGTGCCAGCAGAAAGGGTTCTGGGGAGACCCAGTACTTC

j_gene: TRBJ2-7
abundance: many
v_gene: TRBV2
d_gene: -
CDR3aa: CASSTSTRQSSSYEQYF
CDR3nt: TGTGCCAGCAGTACGAGTACTAGACAGAGTTCTTCCTACGAGCAGTACTTC

j_gene: TRBJ2-7
abundance: many
v_gene: TRBV2
d_gene: -
CDR3aa: CASSTGLRTGYEQYF
CDR3nt: TGTGCCAGCAGTACGGGACTCAGAACGGGCTACGAGCAGTACTTC

j_gene: TRBJ2-2
abundance: -
v_gene: TRBV29-1
d_gene: -
CDR3aa: CSVGWEVNTGELFF
CDR3nt: TGCAGCGTTGGATGGGAGGTGAACACCGGGGAGCTGTTTTTT

j_gene: TRBJ1-1
abundance: -
v_gene: TRBV12-3/TRBV12-4
d_gene: TRBD1
CDR3aa: CASRNRGFNTEAFF
CDR3nt: TGTGCCAGCAGAAACAGGGGTTTTAACACTGAAGCTTTCTTT

j_gene: TRBJ2-1
abundance: many
v_gene: TRBV20-1
d_gene: -
CDR3aa: CSARGGWDNEQFF
CDR3nt: TGCAGTGCTAGAGGGGGGTGGGACAATGAGCAGTTCTTC

j_gene: TRBJ2-1
abundance: -
v_gene: TRBV29-1
d_gene: -
CDR3aa: CSVAATGSYNEQFF
CDR3nt: TGCAGCGTTGCTGCTACAGGGTCCTACAATGAGCAGTTCTTC

j_gene: TRBJ2-1
abundance: -
v_gene: TRBV11-2
d_gene: -
CDR3aa: CASSDSPYAEQFF
CDR3nt: TGTGCCAGCTCGGACAGCCCCTATGCTGAGCAGTTCTTC

j_gene: TRBJ1-2
abundance: -
v_gene: TRBV19
d_gene: -
CDR3aa: CASSIETAMTGYTF
CDR3nt: TGTGCCAGTAGTATAGAGACAGCAATGACTGGCTACACCTTC

j_gene: TRBJ2-2
abundance: -
v_gene: TRBV12-3/TRBV12-4
d_gene: -
CDR3aa: CASSYLGGTGELFF
CDR3nt: TGTGCCAGCAGTTACCTGGGGGGAACCGGGGAGCTGTTTTTT

j_gene: TRBJ2-7
abundance: few
v_gene: TRBV2
d_gene: -
CDR3aa: CASCTENDEQYF
CDR3nt: TGTGCCAGCTGTACGGAGAACGACGAGCAGTACTTC